The present entry profiles one T cell receptor beta chain with its context. Its antigen remains unidentified. One base away lies a much larger clone, so this may be a sequencing read error. The CDR3 loop spans 15 amino acids. Deletions cut 0 bases from V and 4 bases from J, with 9 bases between. The germline V gene encodes CDR1 MRHNA and CDR2 SNTAGT. These data are taken from a study of CD8 T cells in ankylosing spondylitis. Each TCR beta library was made by quantitative 5'-RACE that incorporated molecular barcodes. TCRdb re-derived calls from the 5' RACE reads in MiXCR, one entry per CDR3 protein. The table lists under 300,000 distinct CDR3 sequences, around 11% of them singletons. Whole-study results and caveats: For ankylosing spondylitis blood, a TCR beta motif of eight or nine highly homologous variants appeared characteristic. Enrichment of disease-linked clones was reportedly significant in matched ankylosing spondylitis synovial fluid. A number of the motif variants had already been described in reactive arthritis synovial fluid and blood.

The clonotype originates from a male donor with ankylosing spondylitis or in good health (not recorded which). This rearrangement joins TRBV6-4 to TRBJ2-2; D may be TRBD2 (5 bases). Sequencing input: blood, either unsorted or a sorted T cell fraction (not recorded which). The CDR3 bases are TGTGCCAGCAGTGACTCTGGGAGAGGCACCGGGGAGCTGTTTTTT. Encoded protein: CASSDSGRGTGELFF.